Included here is one TCR beta chain sequence, with context. The target antigen is unknown. Each multiple sclerosis control was a treatment-naive patient with relapsing-remitting disease that was either stable or active. This sample stems from a study of CD8 T cells in Susac syndrome. This CDR3 comprises 13 residues. Germline V gene data show CDR1 as LGHDT and CDR2 as YNNKEL (reference sequence). Trimming took 4 bases from V and 6 from J, leaving 12 bases between them. Reverse transcription of about 0.5 to 1 ug RNA was performed with random hexamers. MiXCR, applied by TCRdb to the immunoSEQ multiplex PCR reads, yields one record per CDR3 protein. The data contain 170,000 or so distinct CDR3 sequences, approximately 93% of them seen just once; the ten biggest clones take up roughly 0.094%. General study findings and limits: The authors acknowledged that their TCR sequencing and HLA analysis involved a relatively small number of individuals.

Sequenced material: CD4+ T cells from PBMCs. The sequence was collected from a human donor with multiple sclerosis. The chain carries TRBV3-1 and TRBJ1-2, with TRBD1 as a possible D gene (5 bases). CDR3 sequence reads: CASSRTQGNGYTF. DNA for the CDR3: TGTGCCAGCAGCCGGACCCAGGGTAATGGCTACACCTTC.